This T cell receptor beta chain is drawn from a study of blood T cell repertoires in COVID-19. Only in-frame clones appear in the TCRdb table, and some are missing; sequencing was by immunoSEQ multiplex PCR. The table has about 280,000 clones, approximately 81% seen once; the top ten hold 2.5% to 3%. CDR3 size: 16 residues. Germline V CDR1 and CDR2: MNHEY, SVGEGT. V dropped 2 bases and J dropped 3; count of bases not matched to a gene: 2. The chain links TRBV6-2 or TRBV6-3 to TRBJ2-1; 12 bases match TRBD2. The sequence came from a woman aged 45-65 years who had recovered from COVID-19. Sequenced sample: PBMCs or T cells enriched from blood (not recorded which). In DNA form, the CDR3 reads TGTGCCAGCAGTTACAGGACTAGCGGGATCTACAATGAGCAGTTCTTC. Its protein is CASSYRTSGIYNEQFF.